The present T cell receptor (beta chain) was sequenced within a study of shared clonotypes between healthy human individuals. Trimming cost V 3 bases and J 2 bases, with 14 bases left between them. Germline CDR1 is SGDLS and CDR2 is YYNGEE. There are 16 residues in the CDR3. In this sample, this clone turned up a few times. Several immunoSEQ plates received, in even portions, the genomic DNA of each subset. Clones were read by immunoSEQ multiplex PCR, and TCRdb kept only the in-frame ones, dropping some. The data contain roughly 220,000 clones, approximately 65% of them seen just once; the ten biggest clones take up more than 9.5%.

The sequencing input was memory CD4+ T cells sorted from blood. Subset defined: CD45RA-negative fraction. The sequence was collected from a man aged 30 to 45 in good health. The chain recombines TRBV9 with TRBJ2-2; D uncertain. This CDR3 is CASSAHLGGNTGELFF. For the CDR3, the DNA is TGTGCCAGCAGCGCCCACTTGGGTGGCAACACCGGGGAGCTGTTTTTT.